The 27 T cell receptor beta chains in this list originate from one sample, sequenced in a study of shared clonotypes between healthy human individuals. Clones were sequenced by immunoSEQ multiplex PCR, and TCRdb holds only the in-frame ones, with some missing. The profile covers 450,000 to 500,000 clones, with around 73% appearing a single time and approximately 12% taken by the ten largest. The source material was PBMCs. These receptors were obtained from a woman between 35 and 50 years old in good health. Some clones in this sample may be carry-over from other donors' samples.

The gene calls are TRBV5-8 and TRBJ2-7; tentative D call: TRBD1 (5 bases). The V end lost 0 bases, the J end lost 1 base, and 11 bases lay between the germline ends. CDR1 and CDR2 from the germline V gene are SGHTS and YDEGEE. The CDR3 extends over 15 amino acids. Here the CDR3 DNA reads TGTGCCAGCAGCTTGGCCAGGGCGGCTTCCTACGAGCAGTACTTC. Protein sequence: CASSLARAASYEQYF.

The J gene is TRBJ1-2, the V gene TRBV7-8, with 7 bases matching TRBD1. CDR1 and CDR2 from the germline V gene are SGHVS and FQNEAQ. The CDR3 contains 13 residues. V was pared by 5 bases and J by 4 bases, with 4 bases of the junction left unmatched. As DNA, the CDR3 is TGTGCCAGCAGCGCCGCAGGGGGCTATGGCTACACCTTC. Translating it yields CASSAAGGYGYTF.

The gene calls are TRBV28 and TRBJ2-7, with 11 bases fitting TRBD2. Trimming took 5 bases from V and 6 from J; bases not matched to a gene: 6. CDR1 MDHEN and CDR2 SYDVKM come from the germline V gene. The CDR3 consists of 14 residues. In DNA, the CDR3 is TGTGCCAGCAGTGATAGCGGGAGGGCTCTCGAGCAGTACTTC. It specifies CASSDSGRALEQYF.

The chain combines TRBV11-3 with TRBJ2-1; 10 bases are shared with TRBD2. The germline gives CDR1 SGHNT, CDR2 YENEEA. Trimming at V came to 4 bases and at J to 5 bases, leaving 8 bases not matched to a gene. The CDR3 consists of 16 residues. The CDR3 reads CASSYSGTSVDNEQFF. The CDR3 DNA is TGTGCCAGCAGCTATTCCGGGACTAGCGTAGACAATGAGCAGTTCTTC.

The chain uses TRBV9 and TRBJ2-4, with D tentatively TRBD2 (6 bases). This CDR3 contains 16 residues. Trimming left V 8 bases short and J 0 bases short, with 18 bases between. Germline V lookup: CDR1 SGDLS, CDR2 YYNGEE. CDR3 sequence (DNA): TGTGCCAGTTACGTCCGGGAGCACCTAGCCAAAAACATTCAGTACTTC. Its translation: CASYVREHLAKNIQYF.

The rearrangement joins TRBV10-2 to TRBJ1-3; D unclear. V was trimmed by 7 bases and J by 0 bases, leaving 7 bases between them. Germline lookup yields CDR1 WSHSY and CDR2 SAAADI. The CDR3 has 13 residues. CDR3 loop: CASKELSGNTIYF. CDR3 in DNA: TGCGCCAGCAAGGAGCTCTCTGGAAACACCATATATTTT.

The V gene is TRBV9, the J gene TRBJ1-1; TRBD1 agrees at 11 bases. The length of the CDR3 is 13 residues. The V and J ends lost 9 bases and 6 bases, in that order; junction bases with no gene match: 7. The germline gives CDR1 SGDLS, CDR2 YYNGEE. The CDR3 sequence is CAIIPGQGAEAFF. The CDR3 DNA reads as TGTGCCATAATCCCGGGACAGGGGGCTGAAGCTTTCTTT.

The chain carries TRBV30 and TRBJ2-2; D possibly matches TRBD1 or TRBD2 (5 bases each). Trimming took off 2 bases at V and 0 bases at J, with 16 bases between the two ends. CDR1 GTSNPN and CDR2 SVGIG come from the germline V gene (reference sequence). This CDR3 is built from 17 residues. Here the CDR3 DNA reads TGTGCCTGGAGTCCTTCTTGGGGGTTATCGAACACCGGGGAGCTGTTTTTT. Amino acid sequence: CAWSPSWGLSNTGELFF.

This sequence joins TRBV28 and TRBJ1-2, with 7 bases aligning to TRBD1. CDR1 and CDR2 (germline): MDHEN, SYDVKM. V lost 6 bases and J lost 2; bases outside the gene matches: 6. The CDR3 loop spans 14 amino acids. DNA for the CDR3: TGTGCCAGCAGCTACCAGACAGGGAACTATGGCTACACCTTC. Amino acid sequence: CASSYQTGNYGYTF.

Regarding this clone: This CDR3 is also generated by other DNA sequences in the sample. The CDR3 sequence is CAWRTKPTDTQYF. CDR3 nucleotide sequence: TGTGCCTGGAGAACTAAACCCACAGATACGCAGTATTTT. This chain links TRBV30 with TRBJ2-3, with D uncertain. The CDR3 has 13 amino acids. CDR1 is GTSNPN, CDR2 SVGIG, per germline (reference sequence). The germline V and J ends were trimmed by 3 bases and 2 bases, with 9 bases remaining between them.

The chain joins TRBV18 to TRBJ2-7; 8 nucleotides match TRBD1. Germline V CDR1 and CDR2: KGHSH, LQKENI. Germline trimming cut 2 bases from V and 1 base from J; bases unmatched to any gene: 7. CDR3 length: 16 residues. The chain's CDR3 is CASSPTDRVQSYEQYF. The CDR3 bases are TGTGCCAGCTCACCAACGGACAGGGTTCAATCCTACGAGCAGTACTTC. The full variable domain, completed using reference TRBV18 and TRBJ2-7, is NAGVMQNPRHLVRRRGQEARLRCSPMKGHSHVYWYRQLPEEGLKFMVYLQKENIIDESGMPKERFSAEFPKEGPSILRIQQVVRGDSAAYFCASSPTDRVQSYEQYFGPGTRLTVT.

Turning to this clone: Other DNA variants within this sample encode the same CDR3. The chain joins TRBV28 to TRBJ2-7, with D tentatively TRBD2 (6 bases). Trimming cost V 3 bases and J 3 bases, with 6 bases left between them. Germline V gene data show CDR1 as MDHEN and CDR2 as SYDVKM. This CDR3 has 12 residues. The CDR3 DNA sequence: TGTGCCAGCAGTTTGGGGGGCTACGAGCAGTACTTC. This gives the protein CASSLGGYEQYF.

Comments on this clone: Other DNA sequences of this sample code for an identical CDR3. CDR3 bases: TGTGCCAGCAGCTTAGCAGGGCCCTACAATGAGCAGTTCTTC. Protein: CASSLAGPYNEQFF. This chain uses TRBV7-9 with TRBJ2-1; D is ambiguous. This CDR3 has 14 residues. Trimming removed 0 bases at V and 2 bases at J, with 5 bases between. Per the germline V gene, CDR1 is SEHNR and CDR2 is FQNEAQ (reference sequence). Combining the CDR3 with reference TRBV7-9 and TRBJ2-1 gives the whole variable domain DTGVSQNPRHKITKRGQNVTFRCDPISEHNRLYWYRQTLGQGPEFLTYFQNEAQLEKSRLLSDRFSAERPKGSFSTLEIQRTEQGDSAMYLCASSLAGPYNEQFFGPGTRLTVL.

The gene calls are TRBV5-8 and TRBJ2-5, with TRBD1 matching 9 bases. The CDR3 consists of 15 residues. CDR1 is SGHTS and CDR2 is YDEGEE in the germline V gene. The V segment lost 4 bases and the J segment 2 bases; nucleotides outside the gene matches: 6. The CDR3 loop is CASSPGQGWQETQYF. The CDR3 DNA is TGTGCCAGCAGCCCGGGACAGGGTTGGCAAGAGACCCAGTACTTC.

The chain links TRBV30 to TRBJ1-2; D uncertain. CDR3 length: 11 amino acids. V lost 4 bases and J 4 bases, leaving 7 bases between the germline ends. Germline assignment: CDR1 GTSNPN and CDR2 SVGIG (reference sequence). The CDR3 nucleotides read TGTGCCTGGATTAGTACCTATGGCTACACCTTC. It codes for CAWISTYGYTF. The variable domain in full, with the rest retrieved from reference TRBV30 and TRBJ1-2, is SQTIHQWPATLVQPVGSPLSLECTVEGTSNPNLYWYRQAAGRGLQLLFYSVGIGQISSEVPQNLSASRPQDRQFILSSKKLLLSDSGFYLCAWISTYGYTFGSGTRLTVV.

This chain joins TRBV27 and TRBJ1-4; D unresolved. Per the germline V gene, CDR1 is MNHEY and CDR2 is SMNVEV (reference sequence). The CDR3 spans 18 residues. The V end was cut by 6 bases, the J end by 0 bases, with 20 bases between. CDR3 sequence: CASSPRRQATTTNEKLFF. CDR3 coding DNA: TGTGCCAGCAGCCCCCGCCGGCAGGCGACTACAACTAATGAAAAACTGTTTTTT.

A note on this clone: Additional DNA sequences in this sample encode the identical CDR3. The rearrangement uses TRBV5-4 and TRBJ2-3; D not certain. This CDR3 spans 13 amino acids. Germline CDR1 and CDR2: SGHNT and YYREEE (reference sequence). The germline V and J ends were trimmed by 0 bases and 2 bases, with 4 bases remaining between them. CDR3 sequence: CASSLDFTDTQYF. CDR3 in DNA: TGTGCCAGCAGCTTGGATTTCACAGATACGCAGTATTTT.

This clone was observed a handful of times. V and J are TRBV11-2 and TRBJ2-7; 7 bases agree with TRBD2. J was trimmed by 6 bases and V by 1 base; bases with no gene match: 9. The germline V gene has CDR1 SGHAT and CDR2 FQNNGV. CDR3 size: 15 residues. The CDR3 reads CASSLGGGSFGEQYF. DNA of the CDR3: TGTGCCAGCAGCTTAGGCGGGGGATCGTTCGGCGAGCAGTACTTC.

The rearrangement uses TRBV28 and TRBJ2-5; D might be TRBD2 (6 bases). The end of the DNA is better explained by TRBJ2-7, so the J call may be wrong. This CDR3 spans 14 amino acids. Germline V gene lookup returns CDR1 MDHEN and CDR2 SYDVKM. CDR3 loop: CASSFSGETYEQYF. The CDR3 DNA is TGTGCCAGCAGTTTTAGCGGAGAGACTTACGAGCAGTACTTC.

This clone showed up many times. This chain links TRBV6-1 with TRBJ2-4, with D perhaps matching TRBD1 or TRBD2 (5 bases each). V was cut by 4 bases and J by 3 bases, with 13 bases left in between. Germline V gene sequence: CDR1 MNHNS, CDR2 SASEGT. CDR3 length: 15 amino acids. As DNA, the CDR3 is TGTGCCAGCAGTGCCTGGGATGGGGGCAAAAACATTCAGTACTTC. Its translation: CASSAWDGGKNIQYF.

V usage is TRBV19 and J usage is TRBJ2-1; D unclear. The germline V gene encodes CDR1 LNHDA and CDR2 SQIVND (reference sequence). With 5 bases removed from V and 5 bases from J, the gap between germline ends came to 16 bases. The length of the CDR3 is 15 residues. CDR3 coding DNA: TGTGCCAGTAGTCGTATGTTTGGGCTAAACAATGAGCAGTTCTTC. This translates into CASSRMFGLNNEQFF. Together with reference TRBV19 and TRBJ2-1, the CDR3 gives the full variable domain: DGGITQSPKYLFRKEGQNVTLSCEQNLNHDAMYWYRQDPGQGLRLIYYSQIVNDFQKGDIAEGYSVSREKKESFPLTVTSAQKNPTAFYLCASSRMFGLNNEQFFGPGTRLTVL.

This clone was found once. V usage is TRBV28 and J usage is TRBJ1-2; 8 positions match TRBD1. Germline loops: CDR1 MDHEN, CDR2 SYDVKM. The ends lost 3 bases at V and 4 bases at J; junction bases unmatched: 10. CDR3 length: 16 amino acids. CDR3 amino acids: CASSLYRAGGRYGYTF. The CDR3 DNA follows: TGTGCCAGCAGTTTGTATCGGGCAGGGGGCCGCTATGGCTACACCTTC.

The V call is TRBV18, the J call TRBJ1-5; weak D call: TRBD1 (6 bases). V dropped 5 bases and J dropped 3 bases, with 14 bases sitting between them. Germline-derived CDR1 and CDR2 are KGHSH and LQKENI. This CDR3 has 15 residues. The CDR3 coding sequence is TGTGCCAGCTCAATCCGACAGGCAGACAATCAGCCCCAGCATTTT. This translates into CASSIRQADNQPQHF.

This clone was observed a single time. The rearrangement links TRBV5-1 to TRBJ1-2; 7 bases are a match to TRBD1. The V and J ends lost 6 bases and 5 bases, in that order; junction bases with no gene match: 10. CDR3 length equals 14 residues. Germline values: CDR1 SGHRS, CDR2 YFSETQ. CDR3 region: CASTQGTVGYGYTF. In DNA form, the CDR3 reads TGCGCCAGCACCCAAGGGACAGTGGGGTATGGCTACACCTTC.

The CDR3 nucleotides read TGCGCCAGCAGTGCACTAGCGGGAGAAGGCGAGCAGTACTTC. Translating it yields CASSALAGEGEQYF. The V call is TRBV5-1, the J call TRBJ2-7; 11 nucleotides line up with TRBD2. V lost 5 bases, J lost 6 bases, and 7 bases stayed unmatched. In germline, CDR1 is SGHRS, CDR2 YFSETQ. The CDR3 spans 14 residues. Together with reference TRBV5-1 and TRBJ2-7, the CDR3 gives the full variable domain: KAGVTQTPRYLIKTRGQQVTLSCSPISGHRSVSWYQQTPGQGLQFLFEYFSETQRNKGNFPGRFSGRQFSNSRSEMNVSTLELGDSALYLCASSALAGEGEQYFGPGTRLTVT.

This rearrangement joins TRBV30 to TRBJ2-7, with 12 bases lining up with TRBD2. The CDR3 is 15 amino acids. V gave up 2 bases and J gave up 2 bases; unmatched junction bases: 4. Germline V gene lookup returns CDR1 GTSNPN and CDR2 SVGIG (reference sequence). DNA of the CDR3: TGTGCCTGGAGTCTAGCGGGAGGGCCCCCCTACGAGCAGTACTTC. It translates to CAWSLAGGPPYEQYF.

The V and J genes are TRBV6-5 and TRBJ2-2; perhaps TRBD2 as D (5 bases). The CDR3 covers 14 residues. Trimming took 4 bases from V and 5 from J, leaving 11 bases between them. Germline loops: CDR1 MNHEY, CDR2 SVGAGI. CDR3: CASSSAGGTGELFF. In DNA, the CDR3 is TGTGCCAGCAGTTCGGCAGGCGGGACCGGGGAGCTGTTTTTT.